The source of this TCR beta chain is a study of blood T cell repertoires in COVID-19. Study background: Samples came from the United States, Italy and Spain, spanning acute and convalescent COVID-19. T cells, B-cell-depleted T cells, or PBMCs provided the cDNA or gDNA that served as material.

The germline gives CDR1 KGHSH, CDR2 LQKENI. The CDR3 length is 15 residues. Trimming removed 3 bases from V and 3 bases from J; junction bases left unmatched: 7. Per the original methods: Reference gene primer amplification yielded estimated nucleated cell counts. Profiling relied on immunoSEQ multiplex PCR, and the TCRdb table lists in-frame clones only, not all of them. Clonal size and the V and J genes are those of that table, whereas D and trimming came from the DNA. The sample has about 170,000 clones, approximately 86% seen once. The chain combines TRBV18 with TRBJ2-7; 8 nucleotides agree with TRBD2. This receptor was obtained from a woman between 50 and 59 years old with acute or convalescent COVID-19. The material sequenced was peripheral blood. CDR3 sequence reads: CASSPTRGGLYEQYF. Here the CDR3 DNA reads TGTGCCAGCTCACCCACACGGGGGGGCCTCTACGAGCAGTACTTC.